The clone carrying this TCR beta chain occurred many times. Amplification of TCR alpha and beta CDR3 regions from RNA used iRepertoire nested multiplex PCR. TCRdb reprocessed the multiplex PCR reads with MiXCR, giving one entry per CDR3 protein. The sample records approximately 120,000 distinct CDR3 sequences, less than 30% being singletons. This sample is drawn from a study of glioma-infiltrating T cells. The CDR3 has 16 amino acids. The germline CDR1 and CDR2 sequences are SGHDN and FVKESK. The V and J ends lost 8 bases and 2 bases respectively, with 21 bases between them. Sequences were obtained from glioma tissue, nonneoplastic brain tissue, or PBMCs (not recorded which). The source of this sequence is a human donor with low-grade glioma or glioblastoma, undergoing nonglioma brain surgery, or in good health (not recorded which). The chain links TRBV14 to TRBJ1-1, with a weak D call TRBD1 (5 bases). The CDR3 protein is CASQEGIFAGNTEAFF. The CDR3 region has the DNA TGTGCCAGCCAAGAGGGGATTTTTGCGGGTAACACTGAAGCTTTCTTT.